The next 11 T cell receptor beta chains were all read from a single sample in a study of blood T cell repertoires in COVID-19. The data were produced by immunoSEQ multiplex PCR, yet TCRdb's version contains in-frame clones alone and is incomplete. The sample yields 200,000 to 300,000 clones, around nine tenths seen once. The sample consisted of peripheral blood. The source is a woman aged 60 to 75 with COVID-19, enrolled during active disease.

The V call is TRBV19, the J call TRBJ1-5, with 10 bases fitting TRBD1. CDR1 is LNHDA, CDR2 SQIVND, per germline (reference sequence). The V and J ends lost 7 bases and 5 bases, in that order; junction bases with no gene match: 14. The CDR3 is 17 amino acids. The DNA of the CDR3 is TGTGCCAGTAACTTGAACGAGCCGGGACAGGGGTATCAGCCCCAGCATTTT. It encodes CASNLNEPGQGYQPQHF.

The genes are TRBV18 and TRBJ2-2; possible D gene TRBD1, 5 bases. The germline V gene encodes CDR1 KGHSH and CDR2 LQKENI. The V and J ends lost 1 base and 8 bases respectively, with 11 bases between them. This CDR3 comprises 14 residues. The CDR3 bases are TGTGCCAGCTCACCACAAGGGGCTTCGGGGGAGCTGTTTTTT. Its translation: CASSPQGASGELFF.

J is TRBJ2-7 and V is TRBV30; D might be TRBD1 (5 bases). Germline V CDR1 and CDR2: GTSNPN, SVGIG (reference sequence). The CDR3 totals 17 residues. V shed 4 bases and J shed 2 bases, with 24 bases lying between them. This CDR3 is CAWTKPRPLLGAYEQYF. In DNA form, the CDR3 reads TGTGCCTGGACCAAGCCCCGCCCCCTTTTAGGGGCCTACGAGCAGTACTTC.

CDR3: CASRGTGISNQPQHF. CDR3 nucleotides: TGTGCCAGTAGAGGTACAGGGATCAGCAATCAGCCCCAGCATTTT. The chain uses TRBV19 and TRBJ1-5; possible D gene TRBD1, 6 bases. Germline V gene lookup returns CDR1 LNHDA and CDR2 SQIVND (reference sequence). The V gene lost 6 bases and the J gene lost 1 base, with 13 bases spanning the gap. The CDR3 has 15 amino acids. The full variable domain, with the rest looked up from reference TRBV19 and TRBJ1-5, is DGGITQSPKYLFRKEGQNVTLSCEQNLNHDAMYWYRQDPGQGLRLIYYSQIVNDFQKGDIAEGYSVSREKKESFPLTVTSAQKNPTAFYLCASRGTGISNQPQHFGDGTRLSIL.

On this clone: This specimen includes other DNA sequences encoding the same CDR3. This chain joins TRBV20-1 and TRBJ1-2; D possibly corresponds to TRBD1 (6 bases). Germline lookup yields CDR1 DFQATT and CDR2 SNEGSKA (reference sequence). Trimming shortened V by 6 bases and J by 2 bases, and 7 bases separated the two germline ends. This CDR3 region has 11 residues. In nucleotides, the CDR3 is TGCAGTGCCACAGGGAACTATGGCTACACCTTC. This sequence encodes CSATGNYGYTF.

The chain recombines TRBV14 with TRBJ1-2; 7 positions agree with TRBD1. The V gene's germline CDR1 is SGHDN and CDR2 FVKESK. The CDR3 consists of 14 residues. With V trimmed by 3 bases and J by 8 bases, 9 bases remained unmatched. DNA of the CDR3: TGTGCCAGCAGCCAGACGACAGGGCTCCAGGGCTACACCTTC. It specifies CASSQTTGLQGYTF.

In this sample, this clone turned up a few times. CDR3 bases: TGTGCCAGCAGCGCTAGAGCTAGCGGGAGACAAGAGACCCAGTACTTC. Amino acids: CASSARASGRQETQYF. The genes are TRBV9 and TRBJ2-5, with TRBD2 matching over 10 bases. The CDR3 sequence is 16 residues long. J gave up 2 bases and V 3 bases, and 7 bases lay outside the gene matches. Germline V gene data show CDR1 as SGDLS and CDR2 as YYNGEE.

This chain uses TRBV10-3 with TRBJ2-1; 11 bases fit TRBD2. V lost 6 bases to trimming and J lost 8 bases; unmatched junction nucleotides: 3. This CDR3 comprises 13 residues. Germline CDR1 reads ENHRY; CDR2 reads SYGVKD. CDR3 loop: CAIRLAGAHEQFF. The CDR3 region has the DNA TGTGCCATCAGACTAGCGGGAGCGCATGAGCAGTTCTTC.

This chain links TRBV30 with TRBJ2-1; 9 nucleotides match TRBD2. The CDR3 length is 16 residues. The V gene end was trimmed by 1 base and the J gene end by 4 bases; junction bases not matched to a gene: 8. Germline V CDR1 and CDR2: GTSNPN, SVGIG (reference sequence). CDR3 DNA sequence: TGTGCCTGGAGTGGCATACTAGCGGGCAGATACAATGAGCAGTTCTTC. Protein sequence: CAWSGILAGRYNEQFF.

The chain joins TRBV5-4 to TRBJ2-7, with D tentatively TRBD2 (6 bases). V shed 0 bases and J shed 7 bases, with 14 bases lying between them. Germline V gives CDR1 SGHNT, CDR2 YYREEE (reference sequence). The CDR3 extends over 14 amino acids. The CDR3 sequence: CASSLATGVGEQYF. The CDR3 bases are TGTGCCAGCAGCTTGGCCACGGGAGTCGGGGAGCAGTACTTC.

The CDR3 sequence: CASSQQGRSGRLGTGELFF. CDR3 DNA: TGTGCCAGCAGCCAACAGGGTCGTAGCGGGAGATTGGGCACCGGGGAGCTGTTTTTT. V usage is TRBV7-9 and J usage is TRBJ2-2, with 9 bases fitting TRBD2. Germline V gene data show CDR1 as SEHNR and CDR2 as FQNEAQ (reference sequence). V was clipped by 5 bases and J by 4 bases; unmatched bases: 17. The CDR3 spans 19 residues. The full variable domain, rest sourced from reference TRBV7-9 and TRBJ2-2, is DTGVSQNPRHKITKRGQNVTFRCDPISEHNRLYWYRQTLGQGPEFLTYFQNEAQLEKSRLLSDRFSAERPKGSFSTLEIQRTEQGDSAMYLCASSQQGRSGRLGTGELFFGEGSRLTVL.